The 21 T cell receptor beta chains in this list originate from one sample, sequenced in a study of blood T cell repertoires in COVID-19. The method was immunoSEQ multiplex PCR; TCRdb's version includes in-frame clones alone and lacks a portion of them. Of about 80,000 clones listed, about 82% were seen once; the top ten hold roughly a sixth. Sequenced input: peripheral blood. Every receptor here comes from a woman of 80 years or more with acute or convalescent COVID-19.

By sample fraction, this clone is large. The CDR3 nucleotides are TGCAGCGTTGAGTTAAACTATGGCTACACCTTC. It translates to CSVELNYGYTF. The rearrangement links TRBV29-1 to TRBJ1-2; D unclear. Germline CDR1 is SQVTM and CDR2 is ANQGSEA. V was shortened by 3 bases and J by 2 bases, with 4 bases between the two germline ends. The CDR3 runs to 11 residues.

This clone was observed a handful of times. The chain recombines TRBV7-2 with TRBJ1-5, with D unresolved. V lost 4 bases, J lost 4 bases, and 11 bases lay in between. This CDR3 region has 14 residues. Looked up from germline, CDR1 is SGHTA and CDR2 is FQGNSA. The CDR3 DNA follows: TGTGCCAGCAGCTCCGACCGGGGTAATCAGCCCCAGCATTTT. Protein: CASSSDRGNQPQHF.

This clone was detected only once. The V gene is TRBV5-1, the J gene TRBJ2-7; a weak D match, TRBD2 (5 bases). V lost 1 base, J lost 7 bases, and 12 bases lay in between. The CDR3 has 13 amino acids. Germline V gene data show CDR1 as SGHRS and CDR2 as YFSETQ. CDR3 sequence: CASSLSESGEQYF. CDR3 DNA: TGCGCCAGCAGCTTGTCGGAGTCGGGGGAGCAGTACTTC.

V gene TRBV6-5 combines with J gene TRBJ1-5; TRBD1 matches at 7 bases. This CDR3 is built from 14 residues. The V segment lost 6 bases and the J segment 0 bases; nucleotides outside the gene matches: 2. Germline CDR1 MNHEY, CDR2 SVGAGI. The CDR3 reads CASRTGNSNQPQHF. The CDR3 nucleotides read TGTGCCAGCAGGACAGGGAATAGCAATCAGCCCCAGCATTTT.

The gene calls are TRBV30 and TRBJ2-1; D remains ambiguous. Per the germline V gene, CDR1 is GTSNPN and CDR2 is SVGIG (reference sequence). Trimming removed 5 bases from V and 1 base from J, with 15 bases in between. The CDR3 is 15 residues long. CDR3 residues: CAWSPGVRSYNEQFF. CDR3 nucleotide sequence: TGTGCCTGGTCCCCAGGTGTCCGGTCCTACAATGAGCAGTTCTTC.

In its sample, this clone was seen a few times. The chain is built from TRBV19 and TRBJ2-6, with TRBD1 identical over 7 bases. The CDR3 covers 18 residues. Germline trimming cut 6 bases from V and 0 bases from J; bases unmatched to any gene: 11. Looked up from germline, CDR1 is LNHDA and CDR2 is SQIVND (reference sequence). The CDR3 region has the DNA TGTGCCAGTAGGGGGCCCGGGACAGCAGCCTCTGGGGCCAACGTCCTGACTTTC. Translation: CASRGPGTAASGANVLTF.

V and J are TRBV6-5 and TRBJ2-5; D gene unclear. CDR3 length: 12 residues. V lost 6 bases, J lost 3 bases, and 8 bases lay in between. Germline V gives CDR1 MNHEY, CDR2 SVGAGI. The CDR3 nucleotides are TGTGCCAGCAGACAGAGAGAAGAGACCCAGTACTTC. Its translation is CASRQREETQYF.

This clone was observed a few times. The chain carries TRBV2 and TRBJ2-3; 8 nucleotides agree with TRBD2. This CDR3 spans 15 amino acids. J lost 6 bases, V lost 3 bases, and 8 bases had no gene match. CDR1 and CDR2 (germline): SNHLY, FYNNEI. This chain's CDR3 is CASSDNAGGSDTQYF. CDR3 coding DNA: TGTGCCAGCAGTGATAATGCGGGGGGTTCCGATACGCAGTATTTT. Complete variable domain (other parts from reference TRBV2 and TRBJ2-3): EPEVTQTPSHQVTQMGQEVILRCVPISNHLYFYWYRQILGQKVEFLVSFYNNEISEKSEIFDDQFSVERPDGSNFTLKIRSTKLEDSAMYFCASSDNAGGSDTQYFGPGTRLTVL.

This chain uses TRBV6-4 with TRBJ2-3; TRBD1 might be the D (6 bases). Germline V gene sequence: CDR1 MRHNA, CDR2 SNTAGT. The V end lost 6 bases, the J end lost 0 bases, and 13 bases lay between the germline ends. The CDR3 is 15 residues long. The CDR3 region has the DNA TGTGCCAGCAGGACCTCGGGACAAAGCACAGATACGCAGTATTTT. It is translated as CASRTSGQSTDTQYF.

The chain couples TRBV13 to TRBJ2-7; D gene ambiguous. CDR1 and CDR2 (germline): PRHDT, FYEKMQ (reference sequence). Trimming took 4 bases from V and 3 from J, leaving 13 bases between them. This CDR3 is 14 amino acids long. The CDR3 reads CASSSRVSHYEQYF. Written as DNA, the CDR3 is TGTGCCAGCAGCTCTCGGGTCTCCCACTACGAGCAGTACTTC.

The chain has TRBV18 and TRBJ2-1; TRBD1 might be the D (5 bases). Germline values: CDR1 KGHSH, CDR2 LQKENI. Trimming took 6 bases from V and 8 from J, leaving 17 bases between them. The CDR3 spans 14 residues. The CDR3 is CASSEKLQGYEQFF. CDR3 sequence (DNA): TGTGCCAGCTCGGAGAAATTGCAGGGCTATGAGCAGTTCTTC.

The V gene is TRBV28, the J gene TRBJ2-5; 16 bases match TRBD2. Germline assignment: CDR1 MDHEN and CDR2 SYDVKM. The junction had 4 bases not matched to a gene; V was cut back by 6 bases and J by 0 bases. The length of the CDR3 is 17 residues. CDR3 coding DNA: TGTGCCAGCAGAGGGACTAGCGGGGGGGGACACCAAGAGACCCAGTACTTC. Translation gives CASRGTSGGGHQETQYF.

To note about this clone: Other DNA sequences in the sample encode the same CDR3. The V and J genes are TRBV6-1 and TRBJ1-5; weak D call: TRBD1 (5 bases). This CDR3 region has 14 residues. V lost 0 bases and J 7 bases, leaving 10 bases between the germline ends. CDR1 and CDR2 (germline): MNHNS, SASEGT. The CDR3 DNA follows: TGTGCCAGCAGTGAAGCGCGGGGGAACCAGCCCCAGCATTTT. This translates into CASSEARGNQPQHF.

V is TRBV6-5 and J is TRBJ2-1; D may be TRBD2 (7 bases). Trimming took 6 bases from V and 7 from J, leaving 19 bases between them. Germline V gives CDR1 MNHEY, CDR2 SVGAGI. The CDR3 spans 15 residues. CDR3 DNA: TGTGCCAGCAGCCCCAACGGGGGGCCTCGGAATGAGCAGTTCTTC. Encoded protein: CASSPNGGPRNEQFF.

The CDR3 DNA is TGTGCCAGCAGTCCCGACAGGTTGCACACCTTC. It specifies CASSPDRLHTF. This chain joins TRBV12-3 or TRBV12-4 and TRBJ1-2; D is possibly TRBD1 (6 bases). Trimming removed 5 bases at V and 12 bases at J, with 13 bases between. The CDR3 has 11 amino acids.

This chain connects TRBV18 to TRBJ2-7; TRBD1 matches at 8 bases. The CDR3 consists of 14 residues. Trimming at V came to 6 bases and at J to 11 bases, leaving 15 bases not matched to a gene. Germline-derived CDR1 and CDR2 are KGHSH and LQKENI. The CDR3 sequence: CASSTNRQGTGEYF. The CDR3 nucleotides read TGTGCCAGCTCCACGAACCGACAGGGGACCGGGGAGTACTTC.

The chain is built from TRBV11-2 and TRBJ2-3, with TRBD2 identical over 13 bases. Per germline, CDR1 SGHAT and CDR2 FQNNGV. This CDR3 region has 18 residues. Trimming removed 0 bases from V and 0 bases from J; junction bases left unmatched: 3. This chain's CDR3 is CASSLEGLAGTSTDTQYF. The DNA for the CDR3 is TGTGCCAGCAGCTTAGAGGGACTAGCGGGGACTAGCACAGATACGCAGTATTTT.

The table lists this clone with a few counts. J is TRBJ1-5 and V is TRBV4-2, with TRBD1 identical over 7 bases. CDR1 is LGHNA, CDR2 YNFKEQ, per germline. The CDR3 has 13 residues. The V and J ends lost 4 bases and 5 bases, in that order; junction bases with no gene match: 2. CDR3 nucleotide sequence: TGTGCCAGCAGCCCTACAGGGGATCAGCCCCAGCATTTT. Translating it yields CASSPTGDQPQHF.

The chain joins TRBV6-2 or TRBV6-3 to TRBJ2-1; perhaps TRBD2 as D (5 bases). Germline assignment: CDR1 MNHEY and CDR2 SVGEGT. The ends were cut back, 6 bases at V and 0 bases at J, with 12 bases in the middle. The CDR3 sequence is 15 residues long. The chain's CDR3 is CASSSLGSSYNEQFF. The CDR3 DNA sequence: TGTGCCAGCAGCTCACTAGGGAGCTCCTACAATGAGCAGTTCTTC.

This clone was counted once. The V and J genes are TRBV7-9 and TRBJ2-3; 7 nucleotides line up with TRBD1. The V gene's germline CDR1 is SEHNR and CDR2 FQNEAQ (reference sequence). Trimming took 5 bases from V and 6 from J; bases not matched to a gene: 8. The CDR3 has 14 residues. The CDR3, as DNA: TGTGCCAGCAGCACCCGACAGGGCCGGGATACGCAGTATTTT. Protein sequence: CASSTRQGRDTQYF.

The chain couples TRBV2 to TRBJ1-6, with D possibly TRBD1 on 5 matching bases. CDR1 SNHLY and CDR2 FYNNEI come from the germline V gene. CDR3 length: 16 residues. The ends were cut back, 2 bases at V and 7 bases at J, with 15 bases in the middle. The CDR3 DNA reads TGTGCCAGCAGTGAAACAGGCGGGGTAGGAAATTCACCCCTCCACTTT. Protein: CASSETGGVGNSPLHF.